Shown below are 14 T cell receptor beta chains from a single sample sequenced in a study of shared clonotypes between healthy human individuals. The assay was immunoSEQ multiplex PCR, and TCRdb's table has in-frame clones only and misses some. The profile shows about 460,000 clones, around 77% of them singletons. Sequencing used PBMCs. These receptors were obtained from a middle-aged woman in good health. Some clones in this sample may be carry-over from other donors' samples.

This chain joins TRBV12-5 and TRBJ2-1, with D possibly TRBD2 on 5 matching bases. Trimming cost V 1 base and J 7 bases, with 11 bases left between them. Germline V lookup: CDR1 LGHNT, CDR2 FRNRAP. The CDR3 is 14 amino acids. The CDR3 sequence: CASGLGFERNEQFF. The CDR3 DNA reads as TGTGCTAGTGGTTTGGGATTCGAGCGGAATGAGCAGTTCTTC.

This chain uses TRBV5-1 with TRBJ2-7; TRBD2 matches 11 bases. This CDR3 comprises 15 residues. Per the germline V gene, CDR1 is SGHRS and CDR2 is YFSETQ. V was pared by 0 bases and J by 13 bases, with 12 bases of the junction left unmatched. The CDR3 sequence: CASSLVGTLAGDDYF. The CDR3 bases are TGCGCCAGCAGCTTGGTAGGTACACTAGCGGGAGACGATTACTTC.

This sequence joins TRBV5-1 and TRBJ1-1; D may be TRBD1 (5 bases). The CDR3 covers 14 residues. The germline gives CDR1 SGHRS, CDR2 YFSETQ. Trimming removed 4 bases from V and 5 bases from J, with 15 bases in between. CDR3 sequence reads: CASSLSSGRTEAFF. The CDR3 DNA reads TGCGCCAGCAGCCTAAGCTCAGGGAGGACTGAAGCTTTCTTT.

The gene calls are TRBV7-3 and TRBJ2-2, with 14 nucleotides matching TRBD2. The CDR3 is 17 amino acids. The trim removed 5 bases at V and 6 bases at J, leaving 8 bases unmatched. CDR1 is SGHTA, CDR2 FQGTGA, per germline. The CDR3 DNA follows: TGTGCCAGCAGCCTCGGGACTAGCGGGAGCCTGCCCGGGGAGCTGTTTTTT. It codes for CASSLGTSGSLPGELFF.

The V call is TRBV30, the J call TRBJ2-7; 10 bases agree with TRBD1. The CDR3 loop spans 15 amino acids. The ends lost 2 bases at V and 8 bases at J; junction bases unmatched: 12. Germline values: CDR1 GTSNPN, CDR2 SVGIG (reference sequence). Here the CDR3 reads CAWSTAGTGVSQQYF. CDR3 nucleotide sequence: TGTGCCTGGAGTACCGCCGGGACAGGGGTTTCGCAGCAGTACTTC.

This clone appeared many times. This same CDR3 is encoded by further DNA sequences in the sample. The chain combines TRBV30 with TRBJ1-6; 9 nucleotides align to TRBD1. The CDR3 length is 13 residues. J gave up 9 bases and V 1 base, and 1 base lay outside the gene matches. Per germline, CDR1 GTSNPN and CDR2 SVGIG (reference sequence). CDR3 bases: TGTGCCTGGAGTGAGGACAGGGGTTCACCCCTCCACTTT. The encoded protein is CAWSEDRGSPLHF.

The chain combines TRBV7-6 with TRBJ1-1; 7 nucleotides line up with TRBD1. The CDR3 totals 15 residues. Germline assignment: CDR1 SGHVS and CDR2 FNYEAQ. Trimming removed 5 bases from V and 0 bases from J; junction bases left unmatched: 6. CDR3 sequence: CASSPRQGMNTEAFF. The CDR3 DNA sequence: TGTGCCAGCAGCCCCCGACAGGGAATGAACACTGAAGCTTTCTTT. The complete variable domain, with remaining parts taken from reference TRBV7-6 and TRBJ1-1, reads GAGVSQSPRYKVTKRGQDVALRCDPISGHVSLYWYRQALGQGPEFLTYFNYEAQQDKSGLPNDRFSAERPEGSISTLTIQRTEQRDSAMYRCASSPRQGMNTEAFFGQGTRLTVV.

The chain combines TRBV5-5 with TRBJ1-3, with TRBD1 as a possible D gene (5 bases). Germline V gene sequence: CDR1 SGHKS, CDR2 YYEKEE (reference sequence). With 4 bases removed from V and 0 bases from J, the gap between germline ends came to 14 bases. The CDR3 is 16 amino acids. The CDR3 reads CASSLEGVDSGNTIYF. The CDR3, as DNA: TGTGCCAGCAGCCTCGAAGGGGTAGACTCTGGAAACACCATATATTTT.

The gene calls are TRBV7-2 and TRBJ2-5; D is perhaps TRBD1 (5 bases). Germline CDR1 is SGHTA and CDR2 is FQGNSA. The CDR3 totals 14 residues. V was clipped by 3 bases and J by 2 bases, with 10 bases between them. The CDR3 DNA sequence: TGTGCCAGCAGCTTTTTTGGGGCTCAAGAGACCCAGTACTTC. Translation: CASSFFGAQETQYF.

V gene TRBV19 combines with J gene TRBJ1-5; D may be TRBD1 (5 bases). V was clipped by 9 bases and J by 0 bases, with 6 bases between them. The CDR3 sequence is 12 residues long. Germline CDR1 reads LNHDA; CDR2 reads SQIVND (reference sequence). The CDR3: CASGGSNQPQHF. Written as DNA, the CDR3 is TGTGCCAGCGGGGGTAGCAATCAGCCCCAGCATTTT.

The chain combines TRBV6-6 with TRBJ2-2; a possible D gene is TRBD2 (6 bases). CDR3 size: 15 residues. V dropped 6 bases and J dropped 6 bases, with 17 bases sitting between them. Germline V gene lookup returns CDR1 MNHNY and CDR2 SVGAGI (reference sequence). The CDR3 loop is CASSDTFTGAGELFF. The CDR3 DNA is TGTGCCAGCAGCGACACCTTTACGGGGGCCGGGGAGCTGTTTTTT.

V and J are TRBV5-1 and TRBJ2-7; D is uncertain. Trimming stripped 7 bases from V and 0 bases from J, with 14 bases between. The CDR3 consists of 14 residues. Germline V gene sequence: CDR1 SGHRS, CDR2 YFSETQ. The CDR3 region is CASGVGSSSYEQYF. The CDR3, as DNA: TGCGCCAGCGGGGTGGGATCTAGCTCCTACGAGCAGTACTTC.

This chain links TRBV27 with TRBJ1-1, with D maybe TRBD1 (5 bases). V was clipped by 5 bases and J by 0 bases, with 10 bases between them. The CDR3 extends over 14 amino acids. Per germline, CDR1 MNHEY and CDR2 SMNVEV (reference sequence). The CDR3 nucleotides are TGTGCCAGCAGTCGGGGCCTCCTGAACACTGAAGCTTTCTTT. Amino acid sequence: CASSRGLLNTEAFF.

The chain recombines TRBV29-1 with TRBJ2-5, with 7 bases fitting TRBD1. J lost 4 bases, V lost 4 bases, and 6 bases had no gene match. The CDR3 is 13 residues long. Looked up from germline, CDR1 is SQVTM and CDR2 is ANQGSEA. In nucleotides, the CDR3 is TGCAGCGTTGGGGACAGTGGGGGAGAGACCCAGTACTTC. Translating gives CSVGDSGGETQYF. The full variable domain, in which reference TRBV29-1 and TRBJ2-5 provide the parts outside the CDR3, is SAVISQKPSRDICQRGTSLTIQCQVDSQVTMMFWYRQQPGQSLTLIATANQGSEATYESGFVIDKFPISRPNLTFSTLTVSNMSPEDSSIYLCSVGDSGGETQYFGPGTRLLVL.